This entry lists 5 T cell receptor beta chains sequenced from one sample in a study of blood T cell repertoires in COVID-19. Measured with immunoSEQ multiplex PCR; TCRdb has only the in-frame clones, and not every one. The sample shows some 240,000 clones, around four fifths of them seen only once. The sample taken for sequencing was PBMCs or T cells enriched from blood (not recorded which). These receptors all stem from a man between 25 and 39 years old with acute COVID-19.

V usage is TRBV10-2 and J usage is TRBJ2-7, with TRBD2 as a possible D gene (5 bases). The CDR3 is 15 amino acids. Trimming pared 0 bases from V and 3 bases from J, leaving 12 bases between. Germline V gene data show CDR1 as WSHSY and CDR2 as SAAADI. CDR3 coding DNA: TGCGCCAGCAGTGAGTCACCTGTTCGGGGCTACGAGCAGTACGTC. This translates into CASSESPVRGYEQYV.

The genes are TRBV20-1 and TRBJ1-5; D gene ambiguous. The V gene's germline CDR1 is DFQATT and CDR2 SNEGSKA (reference sequence). The V and J ends lost 3 bases and 0 bases respectively, with 15 bases between them. This CDR3 contains 16 residues. The CDR3 reads CSASIPGRDSNQPQHF. CDR3 in DNA: TGCAGTGCTAGTATCCCGGGGAGGGATAGCAATCAGCCCCAGCATTTT.

The chain is built from TRBV19 and TRBJ2-5; perhaps TRBD1 as D (5 bases). The V gene lost 0 bases and the J gene lost 8 bases, with 7 bases spanning the gap. This CDR3 comprises 12 residues. Germline V gives CDR1 LNHDA, CDR2 SQIVND (reference sequence). The CDR3 loop is CASSIDQGTQYF. The CDR3 DNA reads TGTGCCAGTAGTATAGACCAGGGCACCCAGTACTTC.

This chain connects TRBV18 to TRBJ1-1; 7 bases agree with TRBD1. V shed 1 base, J shed 3 bases, and the junction held 14 bases outside the gene matches. The CDR3 is 18 amino acids. Germline values: CDR1 KGHSH, CDR2 LQKENI. The CDR3 nucleotides read TGTGCCAGCTCACCACAGGTGCTACCGGGACAGATACACACTGAAGCTTTCTTT. It translates to CASSPQVLPGQIHTEAFF.

The gene calls are TRBV5-1 and TRBJ1-1; D unclear. Germline values: CDR1 SGHRS, CDR2 YFSETQ. Trimming pared 6 bases from V and 0 bases from J, leaving 12 bases between. This CDR3 spans 14 amino acids. In DNA form, the CDR3 reads TGCGCCAGCACCCCTCAGGTGATGAACACTGAAGCTTTCTTT. Its protein is CASTPQVMNTEAFF.